This is a list of T cell receptor beta chains from one sample in a study of cytomegalovirus exposure and HLA in healthy donors. The method was immunoSEQ multiplex PCR; TCRdb's version includes in-frame clones alone and lacks a portion of them. The sample contains 150,000 to 200,000 clones, around 86% of which appear only once. The sequenced sample was PBMCs. The receptor source for this set is a woman aged 18-29 years in good health and CMV-seronegative. CDR3s include the opening cysteine and the closing phenylalanine or tryptophan. The D gene is left open where the match is weak. Not all rows give a size; the values are once, few, many and, for expanded clones, a class.

TRBD1,NA,TRBV27,TRBJ2-7,CASSLSLVRGLYEQYF,TGTGCCAGCAGTTTATCCTTGGTCAGGGGGCTGTACGAGCAGTACTTC
TRBD2,once,TRBV5-4,TRBJ2-3,CASTGLAGGSTDTQYF,TGTGCCAGCACCGGACTAGCGGGGGGGAGCACAGATACGCAGTATTTT
NA,NA,TRBV13,TRBJ2-3,CASSTRLVHTDTQYF,TGTGCCAGCAGCACTCGACTAGTTCACACAGATACGCAGTATTTT
TRBD1,NA,TRBV2,TRBJ1-4,CASRANRGRKATNEKLFF,TGTGCCAGCAGGGCAAACAGGGGGCGAAAGGCAACTAATGAAAAACTGTTTTTT
TRBD1,NA,TRBV7-9,TRBJ2-7,CASSLRGTGGDEQYF,TGTGCCAGCAGCTTGAGAGGGACAGGGGGCGACGAGCAGTACTTC
TRBD1,NA,TRBV7-9,TRBJ2-2,CASSQQGGNTGELFF,TGTGCCAGCAGCCAACAGGGGGGGAACACCGGGGAGCTGTTTTTT
NA,few,TRBV18,TRBJ1-3,CASSEDRGGNTIYF,TGTGCCAGCTCTGAAGACAGAGGAGGAAACACCATATATTTT
TRBD2,few,TRBV6-5,TRBJ2-1,CASSYSFGGADEQFF,TGTGCCAGCAGTTACTCGTTCGGGGGGGCCGATGAGCAGTTCTTC
TRBD2,once,TRBV27,TRBJ2-2,CASSGGAGVTGELFF,TGTGCCAGCTCGGGGGGGGCAGGGGTAACCGGGGAGCTGTTTTTT
NA,NA,TRBV13,TRBJ2-1,CASSLAAQLWGAYNEQFF,TGTGCCAGCAGCTTGGCCGCCCAATTGTGGGGGGCCTACAATGAGCAGTTCTTC
TRBD1,NA,TRBV30,TRBJ2-7,CAWGTVIWYEQYF,TGTGCCTGGGGGACAGTGATTTGGTACGAGCAGTACTTC
NA,NA,TRBV5-6,TRBJ1-2,CASSLRPPGDYGYTF,TGTGCCAGCAGCTTGAGGCCCCCCGGGGACTATGGCTACACCTTC
TRBD1,once,TRBV29-1,TRBJ2-5,CSAGGQGAGETQYF,TGCAGCGCTGGGGGACAGGGGGCCGGAGAGACCCAGTACTTC
TRBD2,NA,TRBV5-1,TRBJ2-3,CASSYGGSAGDTQYF,TGCGCCAGCAGCTATGGCGGGAGTGCTGGAGATACGCAGTATTTT
TRBD1,NA,TRBV27,TRBJ1-6,CASSLGTGYNSPLHF,TGTGCCAGCAGTTTAGGGACAGGGTACAATTCACCCCTCCACTTT
TRBD1,NA,TRBV5-1,TRBJ1-2,CASSPIAAGTANYGYTF,TGCGCCAGCAGCCCGATCGCCGCCGGGACAGCTAACTATGGCTACACCTTC
TRBD1,NA,TRBV11-2,TRBJ2-1,CASYGTGIEQFF,TGTGCCAGCTATGGGACAGGCATTGAGCAGTTCTTC
TRBD1,NA,TRBV4-1,TRBJ2-7,CASSPGTGAYEQYF,TGCGCCAGCAGTCCCGGGACAGGGGCCTACGAGCAGTACTTC
NA,once,TRBV7-9,TRBJ2-5,CASSLVEETQYF,TGTGCCAGCAGCTTAGTAGAGGAGACCCAGTACTTC
NA,NA,TRBV11-2,TRBJ2-1,CASSQDRSSYNEQFF,TGTGCCAGCAGCCAAGATCGGAGCTCCTACAATGAGCAGTTCTTC
TRBD2,NA,TRBV9,TRBJ2-1,CASSPRLAGNNEQFF,TGTGCCAGCAGCCCGAGACTAGCGGGAAACAATGAGCAGTTCTTC
TRBD2,NA,TRBV5-4,TRBJ2-7,CASSIAGTSGGALYEQYF,TGTGCCAGCAGCATCGCCGGGACTAGCGGGGGGGCCCTCTACGAGCAGTACTTC
TRBD1,NA,TRBV19,TRBJ1-2,CASSSWDRFYGYTF,TGTGCCAGTTCCTCATGGGACAGGTTCTATGGCTACACCTTC
NA,NA,TRBV2,TRBJ2-5,CASRSIPILEQYF,TGTGCCAGCAGGAGCATTCCTATACTGGAGCAGTACTTC
NA,NA,TRBV2,TRBJ2-7,CASSAAAGIHEQYF,TGTGCCAGCAGTGCCGCGGCCGGGATCCACGAGCAGTACTTC
TRBD1,NA,TRBV7-9,TRBJ1-2,CASSSDRVGGYTF,TGTGCCAGCAGCTCAGACAGGGTAGGAGGCTACACCTTC
NA,NA,TRBV5-4,TRBJ2-7,CASSSEYGDEQYF,TGTGCCAGCAGCTCCGAATACGGGGACGAGCAGTACTTC
NA,NA,TRBV2,TRBJ1-2,CASRADSYGYTF,TGTGCCAGCAGAGCTGACAGCTATGGCTACACCTTC
TRBD1,NA,TRBV28,TRBJ2-1,CASSIRDSNEQFF,TGTGCCAGCAGTATCCGGGACAGCAATGAGCAGTTCTTC
TRBD1,NA,TRBV7-9,TRBJ1-4,CASSPGQGETNEKLFF,TGTGCCAGCAGCCCGGGACAGGGAGAAACTAATGAAAAACTGTTTTTT
NA,NA,TRBV5-6,TRBJ2-7,CASSSYYEQYF,TGTGCCAGCAGCTCGTACTACGAGCAGTACTTC
NA,NA,TRBV2,TRBJ2-1,CASSEAVKGGDSSYNEQFF,TGTGCCAGCAGTGAAGCGGTCAAGGGGGGGGACTCCTCCTACAATGAGCAGTTCTTC
TRBD2,NA,TRBV19,TRBJ2-3,CASSMGAGASTDTQYF,TGTGCCAGTAGTATGGGAGCGGGAGCTAGCACAGATACGCAGTATTTT
TRBD1,NA,TRBV28,TRBJ1-5,CASSFGDRGLNQPQHF,TGTGCCAGCAGCTTCGGGGACAGGGGTTTAAATCAGCCCCAGCATTTT
NA,NA,TRBV4-1,TRBJ2-1,CASSQDDTGNLYNEQFF,TGCGCCAGCAGCCAAGATGATACGGGAAACCTCTACAATGAGCAGTTCTTC
TRBD1,NA,TRBV5-1,TRBJ2-3,CASGGGDRPRGDTQYF,TGCGCCAGCGGCGGAGGGGACAGGCCTCGGGGAGATACGCAGTATTTT
NA,NA,TRBV5-5,TRBJ2-7,CASSSTRAGDEQYF,TGTGCCAGCAGCTCTACCAGGGCTGGCGACGAGCAGTACTTC
NA,NA,TRBV18,TRBJ2-1,CASSPMNSGRNEQFF,TGTGCCAGCTCGCCCATGAATAGCGGAAGGAATGAGCAGTTCTTC
NA,NA,TRBV5-1,TRBJ2-7,CASRTTSGQSSYEQYF,TGCGCCAGCAGGACAACGTCAGGACAGAGCTCCTACGAGCAGTACTTC
TRBD1,NA,TRBV5-1,TRBJ1-5,CASSPTGDQPQHF,TGCGCCAGCAGCCCGACAGGGGATCAGCCCCAGCATTTT
NA,NA,TRBV6-1,TRBJ1-5,CASSGAPGDSNQPQHF,TGTGCCAGCAGTGGAGCGCCGGGGGATAGCAATCAGCCCCAGCATTTT
TRBD1,NA,TRBV29-1,TRBJ1-4,CSVDPGQGYEKLFF,TGCAGCGTCGATCCGGGACAGGGTTATGAAAAACTGTTTTTT
TRBD1,NA,TRBV10-1,TRBJ2-1,CASSSGTVSEQFF,TGCGCCAGCAGCTCCGGGACAGTCAGTGAGCAGTTCTTC
NA,NA,TRBV14,TRBJ1-5,CASSQLNQPQHF,TGTGCCAGCAGCCAACTTAATCAGCCCCAGCATTTT
TRBD1,NA,TRBV7-6,TRBJ1-1,CASSAGQGTEAFF,TGTGCCAGCAGCGCGGGACAGGGTACTGAAGCTTTCTTT
NA,NA,TRBV2,TRBJ2-2,CASSEDRYTGELFF,TGTGCCAGCAGTGAAGACAGATACACCGGGGAGCTGTTTTTT
NA,once,TRBV21-1,TRBJ2-1,CASSKAGANNEQFF,TGTGCCAGCAGCAAAGCGGGAGCTAACAATGAGCAGTTCTTC
NA,once,TRBV19,TRBJ1-1,CASSIGVANTEAFF,TGTGCCAGTAGTATCGGGGTCGCGAACACTGAAGCTTTCTTT
NA,NA,TRBV7-9,TRBJ2-7,CASSQGTPLAEQYF,TGTGCCAGCAGCCAGGGGACACCCCTTGCCGAGCAGTACTTC
NA,NA,TRBV2,TRBJ2-3,CASSEQDRPTDTQYF,TGTGCCAGCAGTGAACAAGACAGGCCCACAGATACGCAGTATTTT
TRBD1,NA,TRBV5-1,TRBJ2-7,CASSFDRASYEQYF,TGCGCCAGCAGCTTTGACAGGGCCTCCTACGAGCAGTACTTC
NA,NA,TRBV4-2,TRBJ1-1,CASNPTHREGTEAFF,TGTGCCAGCAACCCGACCCACAGGGAGGGCACTGAAGCTTTCTTT
NA,NA,TRBV6-1,TRBJ1-3,CASSEAGARGTGNTIYF,TGTGCCAGCAGTGAAGCGGGCGCCAGGGGAACTGGAAACACCATATATTTT
TRBD2,NA,TRBV7-9,TRBJ2-2,CASSLGLAGGPRTGELFF,TGTGCCAGCAGCCTCGGGCTAGCGGGGGGGCCACGGACCGGGGAGCTGTTTTTT
NA,NA,TRBV7-2,TRBJ1-3,CASSYRSSGNTIYF,TGTGCCAGCAGCTACAGGAGCTCTGGAAACACCATATATTTT
NA,NA,TRBV7-9,TRBJ2-5,CASSSGETQYF,TGTGCCAGCAGCTCGGGAGAGACCCAGTACTTC
TRBD2,NA,TRBV11-2,TRBJ2-7,CASSTRLAGSYEQYF,TGTGCCAGCAGCACCCGACTAGCGGGGTCCTACGAGCAGTACTTC
TRBD1,NA,TRBV28,TRBJ2-5,CASSLTGGGQETQYF,TGTGCCAGCAGTCTCACAGGGGGTGGGCAAGAGACCCAGTACTTC
NA,NA,TRBV5-1,TRBJ2-1,CASSLEGLYNEQFF,TGCGCCAGCAGCTTGGAAGGACTTTACAATGAGCAGTTCTTC